The 30 T cell receptor beta chains below were found in one sample sequenced in a study of T cells in Graves' hyperthyroidism and ophthalmopathy. Amplified regions were TCR beta CDR3 sequences from RNA transcripts. With the HTBI primer set, the TCR CDR3 went through a first round of RT-PCR. TCRdb reprocessed the multiplex PCR reads with MiXCR, giving one entry per CDR3 protein. The data show more than 500,000 distinct CDR3 sequences, with 15% to 20% seen just once and 3.8% held by the top ten. Source material: blood. These receptors were collected from a young woman with Graves' hyperthyroidism.

This clonotype was observed at least ten times. This rearrangement joins TRBV30 to TRBJ2-5, with D possibly matching TRBD2 (6 bases). Germline CDR1 is GTSNPN and CDR2 is SVGIG (reference sequence). V lost 0 bases, J lost 7 bases, and 24 bases lay in between. This CDR3 comprises 17 residues. CDR3 residues: CAWSVSISTGELGTQYF. In DNA, the CDR3 is TGTGCCTGGAGTGTCAGCATTTCGACGGGAGAGTTGGGGACCCAGTACTTC.

V usage is TRBV24-1 and J usage is TRBJ2-2, with a weak D call TRBD1 (5 bases). The V and J ends lost 3 bases and 0 bases respectively, with 10 bases between them. Germline V gene data show CDR1 as KGHDR and CDR2 as SFDVKD. The CDR3 length is 16 residues. The CDR3 DNA sequence: TGTGCCACCAGTGATCCTGACAGCACGAACACCGGGGAGCTGTTTTTT. Amino acid sequence: CATSDPDSTNTGELFF.

This clonotype has ten or more counts. The chain recombines TRBV5-1 with TRBJ2-7, with 11 bases identical to TRBD1. This CDR3 has 16 residues. Per germline, CDR1 SGHRS and CDR2 YFSETQ. The V gene end was trimmed by 4 bases and the J gene end by 1 base; junction bases not matched to a gene: 7. The CDR3 region is CASSARRDRGSYEQYF. The CDR3 DNA is TGCGCCAGCAGCGCGCGCCGGGACAGGGGGTCCTACGAGCAGTACTTC.

The chain carries TRBV6-1 and TRBJ2-5; 10 nucleotides line up with TRBD2. CDR3 size: 17 residues. Germline V CDR1 and CDR2: MNHNS, SASEGT. With 6 bases clipped from V and 5 bases from J, the junction kept 15 bases outside the gene matches. CDR3 region: CASRTSKTSGMDETQYF. DNA of the CDR3: TGTGCCAGCAGGACAAGCAAAACTAGCGGGATGGATGAGACCCAGTACTTC.

The gene calls are TRBV20-1 and TRBJ2-7, with no clear D. V lost 6 bases and J 6 bases, leaving 21 bases between the germline ends. This CDR3 is 14 amino acids long. The germline CDR1 and CDR2 sequences are DFQATT and SNEGSKA (reference sequence). The CDR3 nucleotides are TGCAGTGCCTCTTCATCGGACGGCCAAACCGAGCAGTACTTC. It yields the protein CSASSSDGQTEQYF.

The rearrangement uses TRBV5-1 and TRBJ2-7; 11 nucleotides line up with TRBD2. Trimming at V came to 0 bases and at J to 7 bases, leaving 18 bases not matched to a gene. There are 19 residues in the CDR3. Germline V gene sequence: CDR1 SGHRS, CDR2 YFSETQ. The chain's CDR3 is CASSLVVGGLAELAREQYF. The CDR3 DNA is TGCGCCAGCAGCTTGGTTGTAGGGGGACTAGCGGAACTGGCTCGGGAGCAGTACTTC.

This clonotype was observed at least ten times. This chain connects TRBV2 to TRBJ2-2; possibly TRBD1 for D (6 bases). Trimming removed 6 bases from V and 7 bases from J, with 12 bases in between. Germline loops: CDR1 SNHLY, CDR2 FYNNEI. This CDR3 is 13 amino acids long. The CDR3 nucleotides are TGTGCCAGCAGACCTACAGGGTTCGGGGAGCTGTTTTTT. This sequence encodes CASRPTGFGELFF. The full variable domain, with the rest looked up from reference TRBV2 and TRBJ2-2, is EPEVTQTPSHQVTQMGQEVILRCVPISNHLYFYWYRQILGQKVEFLVSFYNNEISEKSEIFDDQFSVERPDGSNFTLKIRSTKLEDSAMYFCASRPTGFGELFFGEGSRLTVL.

At least ten counts were recorded for this clonotype. The chain has TRBV7-2 and TRBJ2-3, with TRBD2 matching over 14 bases. The CDR3 consists of 17 residues. Germline values: CDR1 SGHTA, CDR2 FQGNSA. V lost 0 bases and J lost 5; bases outside the gene matches: 4. This chain's CDR3 is CASSLAQTSGRGDTQYF. DNA for the CDR3: TGTGCCAGCAGCTTAGCGCAGACTAGCGGGAGGGGAGATACGCAGTATTTT. The full variable domain, in which reference TRBV7-2 and TRBJ2-3 provide the parts outside the CDR3, is GAGVSQSPSNKVTEKGKDVELRCDPISGHTALYWYRQSLGQGLEFLIYFQGNSAPDKSGLPSDRFSAERTGGSVSTLTIQRTQQEDSAVYLCASSLAQTSGRGDTQYFGPGTRLTVL.

This clonotype showed up many times. The CDR3 DNA is TGTGCCAGCGGGAGGACCCCCTACAATGAGCAGTTCTTC. It specifies CASGRTPYNEQFF. This chain joins TRBV9 and TRBJ2-1, with a tentative D call TRBD2 (6 bases). V lost 7 bases and J 2 bases, leaving 10 bases between the germline ends. Germline assignment: CDR1 SGDLS and CDR2 YYNGEE. This CDR3 spans 13 amino acids. The whole variable domain, filled in from reference TRBV9 and TRBJ2-1, reads DSGVTQTPKHLITATGQRVTLRCSPRSGDLSVYWYQQSLDQGLQFLIQYYNGEERAKGNILERFSAQQFPDLHSELNLSSLELGDSALYFCASGRTPYNEQFFGPGTRLTVL.

Ten or more counts support this clonotype. The gene calls are TRBV20-1 and TRBJ2-7, with 16 nucleotides matching TRBD2. CDR3 length equals 18 residues. Per the germline V gene, CDR1 is DFQATT and CDR2 is SNEGSKA (reference sequence). V lost 7 bases to trimming and J lost 5 bases; unmatched junction nucleotides: 17. The CDR3 DNA reads as TGCAGTGTTCACGACACGGGACTAGCGGGAGGGGTCGGGAACGAGCAGTACTTC. The encoded protein is CSVHDTGLAGGVGNEQYF.

This clonotype occurred many times. V is TRBV20-1 and J is TRBJ1-2, with D possibly TRBD1 on 5 matching bases. Deletions cut 6 bases from V and 7 bases from J, with 15 bases between. The CDR3 sequence is 12 residues long. CDR1 DFQATT and CDR2 SNEGSKA come from the germline V gene (reference sequence). The CDR3 loop is CSAMEGTSGYTF. Here the CDR3 DNA reads TGCAGTGCAATGGAAGGGACCAGTGGCTACACCTTC.

This clonotype was recorded many times. This chain uses TRBV12-3 or TRBV12-4 with TRBJ2-7; TRBD2 aligns across 9 bases. The CDR3 spans 15 residues. The J segment lost 3 bases and the V segment lost 3 bases, leaving 6 bases of the junction unmatched. In DNA, the CDR3 is TGTGCCAGCAGTTTCCTTTTAGCGGGAGTCTACGAGCAGTACTTC. Protein: CASSFLLAGVYEQYF.

At least ten counts were recorded for this clonotype. The chain couples TRBV2 to TRBJ1-1; TRBD1 is a possible D gene (6 bases). The CDR3 loop spans 14 amino acids. Deletions cut 6 bases from V and 4 bases from J, with 15 bases between. Germline V gives CDR1 SNHLY, CDR2 FYNNEI. The CDR3 DNA is TGTGCCAGCAGGGTACAGGGTGAAGTCACTGAAGCTTTCTTT. It is translated as CASRVQGEVTEAFF.

This clonotype has at least ten counts. The chain has TRBV7-9 and TRBJ2-2; D is unresolved. Trimming stripped 8 bases from V and 4 bases from J, with 11 bases between. This CDR3 has 13 amino acids. Germline loops: CDR1 SEHNR, CDR2 FQNEAQ (reference sequence). The CDR3 sequence is CASPSKVTGELFF. The CDR3, as DNA: TGTGCCAGCCCCTCTAAAGTCACCGGGGAGCTGTTTTTT.

The sample holds one count of this clonotype. V usage is TRBV30 and J usage is TRBJ2-5; D uncertain. CDR3 length equals 13 residues. V was cut by 3 bases and J by 2 bases, with 10 bases left in between. Germline V CDR1 and CDR2: GTSNPN, SVGIG (reference sequence). This chain's CDR3 is CAWRWKGQETQYF. CDR3 nucleotide sequence: TGTGCCTGGAGGTGGAAAGGGCAAGAGACCCAGTACTTC.

This clonotype occurred many times. The V and J genes are TRBV28 and TRBJ2-4; the D gene is possibly TRBD2 (6 bases). Germline CDR1 MDHEN, CDR2 SYDVKM. The ends were cut back, 6 bases at V and 3 bases at J, with 12 bases in the middle. There are 14 residues in the CDR3. Here the CDR3 reads CASSPGRNKNIQYF. CDR3 nucleotide sequence: TGTGCCAGCAGCCCAGGGAGGAACAAAAACATTCAGTACTTC.

This clonotype showed up just a few times. The chain uses TRBV30 and TRBJ1-1, with D uncertain. Between the trimmed V and J ends, which lost 3 bases and 2 bases, there was a span of 13 bases. The CDR3 contains 14 residues. Germline CDR1 reads GTSNPN; CDR2 reads SVGIG (reference sequence). The CDR3 DNA sequence: TGTGCCTGGAGCCTTCCCCGGGTAAACACTGAAGCTTTCTTT. Its protein product is CAWSLPRVNTEAFF. The full variable domain, with the rest looked up from reference TRBV30 and TRBJ1-1, is SQTIHQWPATLVQPVGSPLSLECTVEGTSNPNLYWYRQAAGRGLQLLFYSVGIGQISSEVPQNLSASRPQDRQFILSSKKLLLSDSGFYLCAWSLPRVNTEAFFGQGTRLTVV.

This clonotype was counted once. The chain uses TRBV20-1 and TRBJ1-2, with D tentatively TRBD1 (6 bases). The CDR3 consists of 13 residues. Germline V gene lookup returns CDR1 DFQATT and CDR2 SNEGSKA (reference sequence). V lost 6 bases, J lost 4 bases, and 15 bases lay in between. In nucleotides, the CDR3 is TGCAGTGCCGGAGTGGACAGAATCTATGGCTACACCTTC. It specifies CSAGVDRIYGYTF.

This clonotype was seen many times. This chain joins TRBV18 and TRBJ1-4; D is ambiguous. CDR1 KGHSH and CDR2 LQKENI come from the germline V gene. V was trimmed by 0 bases and J by 5 bases, leaving 10 bases between them. CDR3 size: 15 residues. The CDR3 region is CASSPPLMSNEKLFF. The CDR3 DNA follows: TGTGCCAGCTCACCACCACTAATGAGCAATGAAAAACTGTTTTTT.

In its sample, this clonotype was seen many times. This chain uses TRBV29-1 with TRBJ2-5, with D unresolved. The CDR3 is 12 amino acids. In germline, CDR1 is SQVTM, CDR2 ANQGSEA. V was shortened by 4 bases and J by 5 bases, with 11 bases between the two germline ends. The CDR3 DNA reads as TGCAGCGTTGGTGCCTTTGGGGAGACCCAGTACTTC. Translating it yields CSVGAFGETQYF. Based on the CDR3 plus reference TRBV29-1 and TRBJ2-5, the full variable domain is SAVISQKPSRDICQRGTSLTIQCQVDSQVTMMFWYRQQPGQSLTLIATANQGSEATYESGFVIDKFPISRPNLTFSTLTVSNMSPEDSSIYLCSVGAFGETQYFGPGTRLLVL.

About this clonotype itself: A read error may be the cause here, since a much bigger clone is one base away. The chain uses TRBV12-3 or TRBV12-4 and TRBJ2-1; 8 bases are shared with TRBD2. The CDR3 covers 16 residues. With V trimmed by 0 bases and J by 7 bases, 8 bases remained unmatched. This chain's CDR3 is CASSLARAGGRNEQFF. The CDR3 coding sequence is TGTGCCAGCAGTTTAGCGCGGGCTGGCGGGAGGAATGAGCAGTTCTTC.

This clonotype was observed at least ten times. The rearrangement links TRBV6-2 or TRBV6-3 to TRBJ2-1, with D tentatively TRBD2 (6 bases). CDR1 and CDR2 (germline): MNHEY, SVGEGT. The CDR3 loop spans 15 amino acids. Trimming removed 6 bases from V and 3 bases from J, with 15 bases in between. The DNA of the CDR3 is TGTGCCAGCAGCCAAGGGCGGGGCCACTACAATGAGCAGTTCTTC. The encoded protein is CASSQGRGHYNEQFF.

This clonotype was observed at least ten times. The V gene is TRBV18, the J gene TRBJ2-1; 8 nucleotides line up with TRBD2. Germline trimming cut 2 bases from V and 8 bases from J; bases unmatched to any gene: 5. CDR1 and CDR2 from the germline V gene are KGHSH and LQKENI. The CDR3 consists of 14 residues. The DNA of the CDR3 is TGTGCCAGCTCACCAACGGGAGGGCCCCATGAGCAGTTCTTC. Protein: CASSPTGGPHEQFF.

This clonotype was recorded at least ten times. The rearrangement links TRBV5-1 to TRBJ2-7; D is undetermined. The CDR3 contains 14 residues. V lost 0 bases and J 3 bases, leaving 10 bases between the germline ends. Germline CDR1 and CDR2: SGHRS and YFSETQ. CDR3 residues: CASSLVGINYEQYF. CDR3 DNA: TGCGCCAGCAGCTTGGTAGGGATCAACTACGAGCAGTACTTC. Using reference TRBV5-1 and TRBJ2-7 for the parts outside the CDR3, the full variable domain is KAGVTQTPRYLIKTRGQQVTLSCSPISGHRSVSWYQQTPGQGLQFLFEYFSETQRNKGNFPGRFSGRQFSNSRSEMNVSTLELGDSALYLCASSLVGINYEQYFGPGTRLTVT.

The chain carries TRBV28 and TRBJ1-2; D is ambiguous. The V end was cut by 7 bases, the J end by 4 bases, with 13 bases between. Looked up from germline, CDR1 is MDHEN and CDR2 is SYDVKM. The CDR3 has 13 residues. The CDR3 protein is CASTGPRVYGYTF. DNA for the CDR3: TGTGCCAGCACCGGGCCTCGGGTCTATGGCTACACCTTC.

This clonotype was observed a few times. A single base separates this from a much larger clone, so it may be a read error. This rearrangement joins TRBV2 to TRBJ2-1; 11 nucleotides align to TRBD2. V lost 3 bases to trimming and J lost 9 bases; unmatched junction nucleotides: 7. The CDR3 runs 15 residues. Looked up from germline, CDR1 is SNHLY and CDR2 is FYNNEI. CDR3 in DNA: TGTGCCAGCAGTGACGGGCTAGCGGGAGGAAGTGAGCAGTTCTTC. Its translation is CASSDGLAGGSEQFF. Full variable domain (outside the CDR3, taken from reference TRBV2 and TRBJ2-1): EPEVTQTPSHQVTQMGQEVILRCVPISNHLYFYWYRQILGQKVEFLVSFYNNEISEKSEIFDDQFSVERPDGSNFTLKIRSTKLEDSAMYFCASSDGLAGGSEQFFGPGTRLTVL.

There are a few counts of this clonotype. The chain joins TRBV4-1 to TRBJ2-7, with D possibly matching TRBD2 (6 bases). The V end lost 1 base, the J end lost 2 bases, and 12 bases lay between the germline ends. Germline-derived CDR1 and CDR2 are MGHRA and YSYEKL. CDR3 size: 15 residues. Here the CDR3 reads CASSQVVEGPYEQYF. The CDR3 coding sequence is TGCGCCAGCAGCCAAGTTGTGGAGGGACCCTACGAGCAGTACTTC.

This clonotype was counted between two and nine times. The V and J genes are TRBV19 and TRBJ2-2; D ambiguous. Per the germline V gene, CDR1 is LNHDA and CDR2 is SQIVND (reference sequence). The CDR3 covers 15 residues. The V gene lost 5 bases and the J gene lost 5 bases, with 15 bases spanning the gap. The CDR3 loop reads CASSHLRRSTGELFF. DNA of the CDR3: TGTGCCAGTAGTCATCTGCGGCGTAGTACCGGGGAGCTGTTTTTT.

The rearrangement joins TRBV15 to TRBJ2-1; D might be TRBD1 (5 bases). V lost 1 base and J lost 7, with 11 bases in between. This CDR3 has 14 amino acids. From germline, CDR1 is LNHNV and CDR2 YYDKDF (reference sequence). The CDR3 sequence is CATSRVGRTNEQFF. The DNA of the CDR3 is TGTGCCACCAGCAGAGTTGGGCGGACAAATGAGCAGTTCTTC.

Many counts were recorded for this clonotype. CDR3: CASIGVPGGNQPQHF. The CDR3 DNA is TGTGCCAGCATTGGGGTTCCGGGGGGCAATCAGCCCCAGCATTTT. The chain carries TRBV28 and TRBJ1-5, with D possibly TRBD1 on 5 matching bases. Germline V gene sequence: CDR1 MDHEN, CDR2 SYDVKM. The CDR3 contains 15 residues. V was pared by 7 bases and J by 2 bases, with 15 bases between.